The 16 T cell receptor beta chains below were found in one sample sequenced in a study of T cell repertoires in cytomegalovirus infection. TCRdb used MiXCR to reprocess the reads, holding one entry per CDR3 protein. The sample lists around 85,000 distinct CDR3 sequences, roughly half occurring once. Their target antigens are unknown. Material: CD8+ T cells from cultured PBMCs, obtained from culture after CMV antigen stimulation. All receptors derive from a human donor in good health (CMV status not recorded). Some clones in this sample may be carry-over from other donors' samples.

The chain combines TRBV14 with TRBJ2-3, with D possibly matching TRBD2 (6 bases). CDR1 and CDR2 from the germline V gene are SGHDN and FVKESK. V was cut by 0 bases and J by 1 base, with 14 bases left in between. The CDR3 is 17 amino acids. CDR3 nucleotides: TGTGCCAGCAGCCAAGATTTAGCGGCAAGGGGCACAGATACGCAGTATTTT. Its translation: CASSQDLAARGTDTQYF.

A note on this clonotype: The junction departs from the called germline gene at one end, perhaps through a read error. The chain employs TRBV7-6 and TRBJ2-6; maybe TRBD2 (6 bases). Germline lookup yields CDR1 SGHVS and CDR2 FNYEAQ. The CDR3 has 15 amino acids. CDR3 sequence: CTSSFGRPGANVLTF. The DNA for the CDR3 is TGTACCAGCAGCTTCGGGAGACCTGGGGCCAACGTCCTGACTTTC.

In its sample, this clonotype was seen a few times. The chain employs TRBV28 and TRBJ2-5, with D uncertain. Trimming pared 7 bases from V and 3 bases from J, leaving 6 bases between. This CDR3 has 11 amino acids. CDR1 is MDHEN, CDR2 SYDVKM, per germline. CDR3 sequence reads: CASIDEETQYF. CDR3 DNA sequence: TGTGCCAGCATCGATGAAGAGACCCAGTACTTC.

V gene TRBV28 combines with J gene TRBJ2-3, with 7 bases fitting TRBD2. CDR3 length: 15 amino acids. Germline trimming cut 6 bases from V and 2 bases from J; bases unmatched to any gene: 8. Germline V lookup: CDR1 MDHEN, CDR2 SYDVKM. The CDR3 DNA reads TGTGCCAGCAGGGACGGAGCGGGATCCACAGATACGCAGTATTTT. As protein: CASRDGAGSTDTQYF.

CDR3 in amino acids: CASSLAPTELNQPQHF. In DNA form, the CDR3 reads TGCGCCAGCAGCTTGGCCCCGACAGAGCTCAATCAGCCCCAGCATTTT. This chain uses TRBV5-1 with TRBJ1-5, with D perhaps TRBD1 (5 bases). In germline, CDR1 is SGHRS, CDR2 YFSETQ. V gave up 0 bases and J gave up 3 bases, with 13 bases separating them. The CDR3 length is 16 residues.

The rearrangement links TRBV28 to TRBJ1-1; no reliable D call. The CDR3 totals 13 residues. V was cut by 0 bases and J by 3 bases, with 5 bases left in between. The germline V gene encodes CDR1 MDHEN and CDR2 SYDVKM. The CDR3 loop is CASSLWEYTEAFF. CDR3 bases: TGTGCCAGCAGTTTATGGGAGTACACTGAAGCTTTCTTT.

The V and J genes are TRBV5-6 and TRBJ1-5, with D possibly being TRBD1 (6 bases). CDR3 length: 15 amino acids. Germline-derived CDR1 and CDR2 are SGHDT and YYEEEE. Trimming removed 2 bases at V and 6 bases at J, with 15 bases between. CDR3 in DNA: TGTGCCAGCAGCTTAGCAGGGGCCCTGGGTCAGCCCCAGCATTTT. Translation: CASSLAGALGQPQHF.

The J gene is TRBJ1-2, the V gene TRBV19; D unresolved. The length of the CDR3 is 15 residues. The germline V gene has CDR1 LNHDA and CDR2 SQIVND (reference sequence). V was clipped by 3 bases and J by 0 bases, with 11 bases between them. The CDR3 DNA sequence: TGTGCCAGTAGTATCGGGAAGGCTGCTAACTATGGCTACACCTTC. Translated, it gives CASSIGKAANYGYTF.

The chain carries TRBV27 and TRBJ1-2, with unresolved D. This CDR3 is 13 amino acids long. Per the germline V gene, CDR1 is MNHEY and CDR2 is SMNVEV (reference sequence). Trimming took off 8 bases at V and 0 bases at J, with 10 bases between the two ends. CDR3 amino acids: CASGWTPNYGYTF. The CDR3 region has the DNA TGTGCCAGCGGATGGACCCCTAACTATGGCTACACCTTC.

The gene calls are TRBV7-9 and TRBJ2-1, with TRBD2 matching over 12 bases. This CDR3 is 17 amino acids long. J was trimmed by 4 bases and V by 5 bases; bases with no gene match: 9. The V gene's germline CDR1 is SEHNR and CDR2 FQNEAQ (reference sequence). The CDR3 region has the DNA TGTGCCAGCAGCCCTAGGACTAGCGGGACGGGATACAATGAGCAGTTCTTC. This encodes CASSPRTSGTGYNEQFF.

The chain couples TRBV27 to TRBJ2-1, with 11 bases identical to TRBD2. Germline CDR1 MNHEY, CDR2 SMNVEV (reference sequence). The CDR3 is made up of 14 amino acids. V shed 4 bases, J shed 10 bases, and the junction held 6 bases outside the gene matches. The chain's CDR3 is CASSWSSGGGEQFF. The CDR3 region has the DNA TGTGCCAGCAGTTGGAGTAGCGGGGGGGGAGAGCAGTTCTTC.

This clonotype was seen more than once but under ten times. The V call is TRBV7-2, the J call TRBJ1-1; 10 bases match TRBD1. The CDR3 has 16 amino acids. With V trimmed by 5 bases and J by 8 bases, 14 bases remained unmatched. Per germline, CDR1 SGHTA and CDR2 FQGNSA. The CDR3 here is CASSSPGQGILEEAFF. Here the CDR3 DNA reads TGTGCCAGCAGCAGCCCGGGACAGGGGATTCTCGAAGAAGCTTTCTTT.

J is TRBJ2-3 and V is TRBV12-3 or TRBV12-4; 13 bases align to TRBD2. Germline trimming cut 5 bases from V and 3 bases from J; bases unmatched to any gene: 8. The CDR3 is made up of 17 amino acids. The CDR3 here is CASSPSLAGGPTDTQYF. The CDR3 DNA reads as TGTGCCAGCAGTCCATCACTAGCGGGAGGGCCAACAGATACGCAGTATTTT.

The CDR3 region is CASRGTGPYEQYF. The CDR3 DNA reads TGTGCCAGCAGGGGCACTGGGCCCTACGAGCAGTACTTC. This chain links TRBV6-6 with TRBJ2-7; D remains unclear. The V gene lost 6 bases and the J gene lost 2 bases, with 11 bases spanning the gap. The CDR3 extends over 13 amino acids. CDR1 MNHNY and CDR2 SVGAGI come from the germline V gene (reference sequence).

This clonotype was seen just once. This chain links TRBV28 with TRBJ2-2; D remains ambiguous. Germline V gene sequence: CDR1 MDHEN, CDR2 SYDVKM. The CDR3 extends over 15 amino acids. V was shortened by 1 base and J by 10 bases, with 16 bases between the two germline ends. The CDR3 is CASSLLSSVGQELFF. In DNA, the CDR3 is TGTGCCAGCAGTTTATTGTCGTCGGTTGGGCAGGAGCTGTTTTTT.

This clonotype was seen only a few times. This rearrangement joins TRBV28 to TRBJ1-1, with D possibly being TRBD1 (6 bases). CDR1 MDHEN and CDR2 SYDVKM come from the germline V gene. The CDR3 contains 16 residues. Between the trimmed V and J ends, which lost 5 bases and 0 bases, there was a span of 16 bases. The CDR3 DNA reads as TGTGCCAGCAGTCCGTCGAGACAGGCTGTGAACACTGAAGCTTTCTTT. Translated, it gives CASSPSRQAVNTEAFF.